This record concerns one TCR beta chain sequence. Antigen: not known. This table comes from immunoSEQ multiplex PCR, and its TCRdb copy is limited to in-frame clones, with some not included. Of around 66,000 clones detected, around 87% appear once; the ten largest clones hold roughly 5%. This sample was taken from a study of identifying expanded T cells in peripheral blood. Healthy donors had no documented immune events, such as infections, while sampled. CDR1 SGHNT and CDR2 YYREEE come from the germline V gene (reference sequence). This CDR3 has 14 residues. Germline trimming cut 4 bases from V and 5 bases from J; bases unmatched to any gene: 9. General study results and limits: Clone count variance between approximately 2-week samples rose with total template count. About 1.2 clones differed between technical replicates, versus about 17 and 20 over time.

The receptor was isolated from a person aged 18 to 75 in good health. The chain recombines TRBV5-4 with TRBJ2-7, with 7 bases that match TRBD2. The sample consisted of blood. The CDR3 DNA sequence: TGTGCCAGCAGCCTCGGCGGGGGATACAACGAGCAGTACTTC. It specifies CASSLGGGYNEQYF.